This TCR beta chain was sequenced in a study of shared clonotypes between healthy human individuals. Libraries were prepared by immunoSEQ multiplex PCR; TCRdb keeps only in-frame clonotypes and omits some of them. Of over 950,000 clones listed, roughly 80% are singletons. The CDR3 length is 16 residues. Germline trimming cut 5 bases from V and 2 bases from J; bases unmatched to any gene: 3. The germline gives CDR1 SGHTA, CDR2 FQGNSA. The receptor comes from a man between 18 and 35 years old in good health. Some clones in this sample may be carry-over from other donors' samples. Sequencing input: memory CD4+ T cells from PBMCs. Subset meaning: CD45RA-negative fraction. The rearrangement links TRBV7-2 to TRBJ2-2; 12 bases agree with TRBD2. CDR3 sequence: CASSRTSGKNTGELFF. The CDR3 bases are TGTGCCAGCAGCCGGACTAGCGGGAAAAACACCGGGGAGCTGTTTTTT.